In this sample, the clone carrying this T cell receptor beta chain turned up once. Clones were sequenced by immunoSEQ multiplex PCR, and TCRdb holds only the in-frame ones, with some missing. This table has more than 95,000 clones, 88% appearing once. These data come from a study of blood T cell repertoires in COVID-19. Across the study: Samples of COVID-19 (acute and convalescent) were obtained from the United States, Italy and Spain.

Losses at the gene ends were 2 bases for V and 2 bases for J; bases not matched to a gene: 2. The CDR3 is 15 residues long. In germline, CDR1 is MNHEY, CDR2 SVGEGT. V is TRBV6-2 or TRBV6-3 and J is TRBJ2-2; 7 nucleotides align to TRBD2. The sequenced material came from peripheral blood. The TCR originated in a human donor in a cohort sampled during active COVID-19. The CDR3 DNA follows: TGTGCCAGCAGTTACGGGACTATAAACACCGGGGAGCTGTTTTTT. Protein sequence: CASSYGTINTGELFF.